Sequencing of this TCR beta chain was carried out in a study of cytomegalovirus exposure and HLA in healthy donors. Germline loops: CDR1 SGHRS, CDR2 YFSETQ. This CDR3 contains 15 residues. V gave up 4 bases and J gave up 5 bases; unmatched junction bases: 9. Study-level results: The productive fraction for most TCR beta V segments was about 90% or about 30% in an earlier analysis. Likely technical artifact: a cluster of highly shared sequence variants. Reportedly, HLA-A and HLA-B alleles of most subjects were accurately predicted from TCR beta.

As to this clone: The antigen is unknown.

The PCR employed 60 Vbeta primers together with 13 Jbeta primers. This table comes from immunoSEQ multiplex PCR, and its TCRdb copy is limited to in-frame clones, with some not included. Among 160,000 or so clones listed, 82% were seen once. The sequence was obtained from a male donor in good health and CMV-seropositive. The sequencing sample was made of PBMCs. The chain combines TRBV5-1 with TRBJ2-1; 7 nucleotides match TRBD2. CDR3 protein: CASSHGIGGNNEQFF. The CDR3 bases are TGCGCCAGCAGCCATGGAATCGGGGGGAACAATGAGCAGTTCTTC. The full variable domain, rest sourced from reference TRBV5-1 and TRBJ2-1, is KAGVTQTPRYLIKTRGQQVTLSCSPISGHRSVSWYQQTPGQGLQFLFEYFSETQRNKGNFPGRFSGRQFSNSRSEMNVSTLELGDSALYLCASSHGIGGNNEQFFGPGTRLTVL.